These T cell receptor beta chains were read from a single sample in a study of blood T cell repertoires in COVID-19. Some clones are missing from TCRdb's copy, which holds only in-frame ones; the method was immunoSEQ multiplex PCR. The table records roughly 300,000 clones, approximately 83% of them present only once. Source material: PBMCs or T cells enriched from blood (not recorded which). The receptors were sampled from a woman aged 40 to 55 with acute COVID-19. Each CDR3 is given with its conserved first and last residue. A D gene is named only where the DNA matches it firmly. Size is omitted from some rows. Given values are once, few, many or a class for expanded clones.

D: NA
J: TRBJ1-5
size: few
V: TRBV28
CDR3: CASSLARDTHSGTQHF
DNA: TGTGCCAGCAGTTTAGCGAGGGACACTCATTCCGGGACCCAGCATTTT

D: TRBD1
J: TRBJ1-1
size: NA
V: TRBV4-2
CDR3: CASSQDGQGAVAFF
DNA: TGTGCCAGCAGCCAAGACGGACAGGGGGCTGTGGCTTTCTTT

D: NA
J: TRBJ2-3
size: NA
V: TRBV20-1
CDR3: CSASSTGWGTDTQYF
DNA: TGCAGTGCTAGTTCTACAGGGTGGGGCACAGATACGCAGTATTTT

D: NA
J: TRBJ1-3
size: NA
V: TRBV9
CDR3: CASSTTPQGAGNTIYF
DNA: TGTGCCAGCAGCACGACCCCACAGGGTGCTGGAAACACCATATATTTT

D: TRBD2
J: TRBJ2-1
size: NA
V: TRBV18
CDR3: CASSPQRAGDESKFF
DNA: TGTGCCAGCTCACCACAGCGCGCGGGGGACGAAAGCAAGTTCTTC

D: NA
J: TRBJ1-1
size: NA
V: TRBV3-1/TRBV3-2
CDR3: CASSRLTGNMNTEAFF
DNA: TGTGCCAGCAGCCGTCTCACAGGGAACATGAACACTGAAGCTTTCTTT

D: TRBD1
J: TRBJ1-5
size: NA
V: TRBV6-5
CDR3: CASKWDRQFQQPQHF
DNA: TGTGCCAGCAAATGGGACAGGCAATTTCAACAGCCCCAGCATTTT

D: TRBD1
J: TRBJ1-1
size: NA
V: TRBV9
CDR3: CASSGETGAEAFF
DNA: TGTGCCAGCAGCGGAGAGACAGGGGCTGAAGCTTTCTTT

D: NA
J: TRBJ1-1
size: NA
V: TRBV12-3/TRBV12-4
CDR3: CASSLTGNTEAFF
DNA: TGTGCCAGCAGTTTGACGGGAAACACTGAAGCTTTCTTT

D: NA
J: TRBJ1-2
size: NA
V: TRBV7-2
CDR3: CASSLKWDYYGYTF
DNA: TGTGCCAGCAGCTTAAAGTGGGACTACTATGGCTACACCTTC

D: TRBD1
J: TRBJ1-1
size: NA
V: TRBV28
CDR3: CASSLPRTGRTEAFF
DNA: TGTGCCAGCAGTTTACCCCGGACAGGGAGGACTGAAGCTTTCTTT

D: NA
J: TRBJ2-1
size: NA
V: TRBV29-1
CDR3: CSVERSRGYNEQFF
DNA: TGCAGCGTTGAACGATCCAGGGGATACAATGAGCAGTTCTTC

D: NA
J: TRBJ1-5
size: NA
V: TRBV12-3/TRBV12-4
CDR3: CASSDRLDQPQHF
DNA: TGTGCCAGCAGTGACAGACTCGATCAGCCCCAGCATTTT

D: NA
J: TRBJ2-2
size: NA
V: TRBV29-1
CDR3: CSVVEGAHTGELFF
DNA: TGCAGCGTTGTGGAGGGGGCGCATACCGGGGAGCTGTTTTTT

D: TRBD1
J: TRBJ1-5
size: NA
V: TRBV15
CDR3: CATSRDRGTGGLGNQPQHF
DNA: TGTGCCACCAGCAGAGATCGAGGGACAGGGGGTTTAGGCAATCAGCCCCAGCATTTT

D: NA
J: TRBJ1-2
size: NA
V: TRBV11-2
CDR3: CASSLDLGAGGYTF
DNA: TGTGCCAGCAGCTTAGATCTAGGGGCAGGAGGCTACACCTTC

D: TRBD2
J: TRBJ2-1
size: once
V: TRBV5-4
CDR3: CASSKGLAGDEQFF
DNA: TGTGCCAGCAGTAAGGGACTAGCGGGAGACGAGCAGTTCTTC

D: TRBD2
J: TRBJ2-3
size: NA
V: TRBV27
CDR3: CASSSIAGRITDTQYF
DNA: TGTGCCAGCAGTTCTATAGCGGGACGCATCACAGATACGCAGTATTTT

D: NA
J: TRBJ2-1
size: NA
V: TRBV15
CDR3: CATSRDPLGSTYNEQFF
DNA: TGTGCCACCAGCAGAGACCCCCTAGGATCTACCTACAATGAGCAGTTCTTC

D: TRBD1
J: TRBJ2-4
size: NA
V: TRBV7-9
CDR3: CASSLVGTGLAKNIQYF
DNA: TGTGCCAGCAGCTTAGTAGGGACAGGGCTAGCCAAAAACATTCAGTACTTC

D: NA
J: TRBJ1-2
size: NA
V: TRBV27
CDR3: CASSLSDDGGPYGYTF
DNA: TGTGCCAGCAGTTTGAGCGACGACGGAGGACCCTATGGCTACACCTTC

D: NA
J: TRBJ1-5
size: NA
V: TRBV10-3
CDR3: CAGGGPGNQPQHF
DNA: TGTGCCGGGGGGGGCCCGGGAAATCAGCCCCAGCATTTT

D: NA
J: TRBJ2-1
size: NA
V: TRBV18
CDR3: CASSPDIRDRPISSYNEQFF
DNA: TGTGCCAGCTCACCAGATATCCGAGACAGGCCGATTAGCTCCTACAATGAGCAGTTCTTC

D: TRBD1
J: TRBJ2-7
size: NA
V: TRBV18
CDR3: CASSPGTGVYEQYF
DNA: TGTGCCAGCTCACCAGGGACAGGGGTCTACGAGCAGTACTTC

D: TRBD2
J: TRBJ2-6
size: NA
V: TRBV7-3
CDR3: CASSLKRGEANVLTF
DNA: TGTGCCAGCAGCTTGAAGCGGGGGGAGGCCAACGTCCTGACTTTC